This T cell receptor (beta chain) comes out of a study of T cell repertoires in cytomegalovirus infection. Overall study: Based on public TCR beta signatures, there were indications of CMV infection and of a matching HLA type.

MiXCR was run by TCRdb on the reads, yielding one entry per CDR3 protein. The data contain around 170,000 distinct CDR3 sequences, about an eighth of them singletons. This clonotype was recorded a few times. Antigen unknown. The germline CDR1 and CDR2 sequences are MNHEY and SVGAGI. Trimming removed 10 bases at V and 0 bases at J, with 9 bases between. The CDR3 covers 13 residues. Study-level results: The ex vivo response was dominated by HLA-C-restricted CMV-specific TCR beta clonotypes. Based on cumulative public TCR beta family frequency, carriers of CMV plus the relevant HLA were identified.

This clonotype was sampled from a human donor in good health (CMV status not recorded). Some clones in this sample may be carry-over from other donors' samples. The specimen was PBMCs. The V call is TRBV6-5, the J call TRBJ2-2; D unclear. The DNA for the CDR3 is TGTGCCATCCGTCCCCCGAACACCGGGGAGCTGTTTTTT. Translation gives CAIRPPNTGELFF.